This entry lists 28 T cell receptor beta chains sequenced from one sample in a study of cytomegalovirus exposure and HLA in healthy donors. Sequenced by immunoSEQ multiplex PCR; TCRdb stores in-frame clones only, minus some. The data hold 100,000 to 150,000 clones, with 75% to 90% observed a single time. The sequenced material came from PBMCs. The receptors were sampled from a woman aged 18-30 years in good health and CMV-seronegative.

The chain has TRBV6-5 and TRBJ1-6, with no clear D. Looked up from germline, CDR1 is MNHEY and CDR2 is SVGAGI. Trimming took 6 bases from V and 6 from J, leaving 12 bases between them. This CDR3 has 14 residues. In DNA form, the CDR3 reads TGTGCCAGCAGCGGGTTACGGGGTAATTCACCCCTCCACTTT. The encoded protein is CASSGLRGNSPLHF.

The chain carries TRBV30 and TRBJ2-5; no clear D gene. V was pared by 0 bases and J by 1 base, with 12 bases between. This CDR3 has 15 amino acids. Germline V gene sequence: CDR1 GTSNPN, CDR2 SVGIG (reference sequence). This CDR3 reads CAWSVGGVVQETQYF. The CDR3 coding sequence is TGTGCCTGGAGTGTAGGCGGAGTTGTCCAAGAGACCCAGTACTTC.

The chain employs TRBV12-5 and TRBJ2-1; 8 nucleotides line up with TRBD2. Per germline, CDR1 LGHNT and CDR2 FRNRAP. The ends lost 5 bases at V and 3 bases at J; junction bases unmatched: 3. CDR3 length: 14 residues. The CDR3 bases are TGTGCTAGTGGTAGCGGGGGTATCTACAATGAGCAGTTCTTC. Translated, it gives CASGSGGIYNEQFF.

The chain recombines TRBV4-1 with TRBJ2-7, with a possible D match to TRBD2 (6 bases). Trimming shortened V by 0 bases and J by 4 bases, and 10 bases separated the two germline ends. The germline gives CDR1 MGHRA, CDR2 YSYEKL. This CDR3 is 14 amino acids long. The CDR3 loop is CASSQDGTPYEQYF. Here the CDR3 DNA reads TGCGCCAGCAGCCAAGATGGGACTCCTTACGAGCAGTACTTC.

The CDR3, as DNA: TGCGCCAGCAGGCGCCTAGCGGCGGGTGCGAACACCGGGGAGCTGTTTTTT. This translates into CASRRLAAGANTGELFF. This chain links TRBV5-1 with TRBJ2-2; 7 positions agree with TRBD2. This CDR3 region has 17 residues. V lost 5 bases, J lost 0 bases, and 10 bases stayed unmatched. From germline, CDR1 is SGHRS and CDR2 YFSETQ.

The rearrangement links TRBV5-1 to TRBJ2-1, with 10 bases aligning to TRBD2. V was clipped by 0 bases and J by 4 bases; unmatched bases: 4. The CDR3 consists of 16 residues. Germline values: CDR1 SGHRS, CDR2 YFSETQ. The CDR3: CASSLGISGGYNEQFF. The CDR3 nucleotides are TGCGCCAGCAGCTTGGGCATTAGCGGGGGGTACAATGAGCAGTTCTTC.

This clone appeared a single time. The chain is built from TRBV5-5 and TRBJ2-7; D may be TRBD2 (5 bases). Germline V gene data show CDR1 as SGHKS and CDR2 as YYEKEE (reference sequence). The CDR3 has 14 residues. Trimming shortened V by 4 bases and J by 4 bases, and 15 bases separated the two germline ends. CDR3 sequence (DNA): TGTGCCAGCAGCCCCGGGGTAGGTACGTACGAGCAGTACTTC. This encodes CASSPGVGTYEQYF.

The chain couples TRBV10-3 to TRBJ2-7; perhaps TRBD1 as D (6 bases). This CDR3 contains 17 residues. The V gene's germline CDR1 is ENHRY and CDR2 SYGVKD. V shed 4 bases and J shed 0 bases, with 19 bases lying between them. This CDR3 is CAISAYHGTQSSYEQYF. DNA of the CDR3: TGTGCCATCAGTGCATATCACGGGACACAGAGCTCCTACGAGCAGTACTTC.

The chain combines TRBV29-1 with TRBJ2-7; TRBD1 aligns across 7 bases. The CDR3 spans 12 residues. Germline V lookup: CDR1 SQVTM, CDR2 ANQGSEA. V lost 5 bases, J lost 3 bases, and 4 bases stayed unmatched. CDR3 DNA: TGCAGCGTTCGGGACAGATTCTACGAGCAGTACTTC. Translated: CSVRDRFYEQYF.

V is TRBV18 and J is TRBJ1-6; 7 bases line up with TRBD1. CDR1 and CDR2 from the germline V gene are KGHSH and LQKENI. This CDR3 is 15 amino acids long. The V and J ends lost 3 bases and 7 bases, in that order; junction bases with no gene match: 6. CDR3 in amino acids: CASSPRTGDNSPLHF. The CDR3 DNA sequence: TGTGCCAGCTCACCCAGAACAGGGGACAATTCACCCCTCCACTTT.

The chain recombines TRBV5-1 with TRBJ2-1; TRBD2 might be the D (6 bases). This CDR3 is built from 16 residues. Germline V gene sequence: CDR1 SGHRS, CDR2 YFSETQ. Trimming took 0 bases from V and 1 from J, leaving 11 bases between them. CDR3 sequence: CASSLVWGRSYNEQFF. CDR3 DNA: TGCGCCAGCAGCTTGGTATGGGGGAGGTCCTACAATGAGCAGTTCTTC.

CDR3 residues: CASSQEGQGGYGYTF. The CDR3 nucleotides read TGCGCCAGCAGCCAAGAGGGGCAGGGTGGCTATGGCTACACCTTC. The chain joins TRBV4-1 to TRBJ1-2; perhaps TRBD1 as D (5 bases). CDR3 length: 15 amino acids. CDR1 MGHRA and CDR2 YSYEKL come from the germline V gene. Trimming shortened V by 0 bases and J by 4 bases, and 12 bases separated the two germline ends.

A remark on this clone: Other DNA sequences of this sample code for an identical CDR3. This chain uses TRBV4-1 with TRBJ2-5; TRBD1 might be the D (6 bases). Per germline, CDR1 MGHRA and CDR2 YSYEKL. CDR3 length: 13 amino acids. V was pared by 4 bases and J by 5 bases, with 11 bases between. The CDR3: CASSRMRGETQYF. DNA of the CDR3: TGCGCCAGCAGCCGAATGAGGGGGGAGACCCAGTACTTC.

This chain links TRBV9 with TRBJ2-5; D perhaps matches TRBD1 (5 bases). The CDR3 sequence is 16 residues long. V lost 0 bases, J lost 3 bases, and 15 bases lay in between. CDR1 and CDR2 (germline): SGDLS, YYNGEE. The CDR3 DNA is TGTGCCAGCAGCGTAGGGGTCGGTGACAGCAAAGAGACCCAGTACTTC. Amino acids: CASSVGVGDSKETQYF.

The rearrangement joins TRBV11-2 to TRBJ2-2; D uncertain. The CDR3 sequence is 17 residues long. Germline values: CDR1 SGHAT, CDR2 FQNNGV. V was trimmed by 0 bases and J by 6 bases, leaving 17 bases between them. The DNA for the CDR3 is TGTGCCAGCAGCTTAGATCCAGTGAAGATGCCCCCCGGGGAGCTGTTTTTT. Protein product: CASSLDPVKMPPGELFF.

The chain has TRBV5-1 and TRBJ2-2; perhaps TRBD1 as D (5 bases). The CDR3 has 16 residues. Germline loops: CDR1 SGHRS, CDR2 YFSETQ. V lost 0 bases, J lost 5 bases, and 14 bases lay in between. The CDR3 protein is CASSLAIQGPTGELFF. CDR3 bases: TGCGCCAGCAGCTTGGCAATCCAGGGTCCTACCGGGGAGCTGTTTTTT.

This clone appeared a few times. The chain uses TRBV11-2 and TRBJ1-1; D not certain. V lost 1 base and J 6 bases, leaving 9 bases between the germline ends. Germline CDR1 and CDR2: SGHAT and FQNNGV. This CDR3 spans 13 amino acids. CDR3 nucleotides: TGTGCCAGCAGCTTAGCCCGGGTCGCTGAAGCTTTCTTT. It codes for CASSLARVAEAFF.

The chain recombines TRBV6-5 with TRBJ1-6; D uncertain. There are 12 residues in the CDR3. Germline lookup yields CDR1 MNHEY and CDR2 SVGAGI. V lost 9 bases to trimming and J lost 14 bases, with 17 bases between them. The CDR3 is CASRRTGESLHF. The CDR3 nucleotides are TGTGCCAGTCGACGGACCGGGGAATCCCTCCACTTT.

The chain employs TRBV5-4 and TRBJ1-5; possible D gene TRBD1, 5 bases. The CDR3 has 13 amino acids. V lost 5 bases, J lost 3 bases, and 9 bases lay in between. Germline V CDR1 and CDR2: SGHNT, YYREEE (reference sequence). The CDR3 DNA is TGTGCCAGCAGACAGGAGCCCAATCAGCCCCAGCATTTT. It specifies CASRQEPNQPQHF.

Here the CDR3 reads CASSTGGAGELFF. The CDR3, as DNA: TGTGCCAGCAGTACAGGGGGCGCCGGGGAGCTGTTTTTT. The chain links TRBV6-5 to TRBJ2-2; 9 bases are shared with TRBD1. This CDR3 contains 13 residues. Germline V gene lookup returns CDR1 MNHEY and CDR2 SVGAGI. The V gene end was trimmed by 5 bases and the J gene end by 6 bases; junction bases not matched to a gene: 1.

J is TRBJ1-2 and V is TRBV11-2, with D unresolved. Germline lookup yields CDR1 SGHAT and CDR2 FQNNGV. Between the trimmed V and J ends, which lost 2 bases and 4 bases, there was a span of 5 bases. The CDR3 spans 12 residues. CDR3 nucleotide sequence: TGTGCCAGCAGCTTAAGAGGCTATGGCTACACCTTC. Protein sequence: CASSLRGYGYTF.

The chain couples TRBV10-3 to TRBJ1-5; D is undetermined. Trimming cost V 4 bases and J 0 bases, with 13 bases left between them. This CDR3 region has 16 residues. CDR1 and CDR2 (germline): ENHRY, SYGVKD. CDR3 bases: TGTGCCATCAGTGGTCAAGGAGGTTATAGCAATCAGCCCCAGCATTTT. Protein: CAISGQGGYSNQPQHF.

This chain uses TRBV5-1 with TRBJ2-2; D might be TRBD2 (6 bases). The CDR3 loop spans 16 amino acids. CDR1 is SGHRS and CDR2 is YFSETQ in the germline V gene. V was shortened by 0 bases and J by 0 bases, with 9 bases between the two germline ends. The CDR3 nucleotides are TGCGCCAGCAGCTTGGATCCGGGGGCGAACACCGGGGAGCTGTTTTTT. Its translation: CASSLDPGANTGELFF.

V and J are TRBV7-2 and TRBJ1-1; D gene uncertain. Germline CDR1 reads SGHTA; CDR2 reads FQGNSA. V gave up 4 bases and J gave up 3 bases, with 3 bases separating them. The length of the CDR3 is 11 residues. DNA for the CDR3: TGTGCCAGCAGCTACTACACTGAAGCTTTCTTT. Translation gives CASSYYTEAFF.

The CDR3 reads CASSRDRSSYEQYF. The CDR3 DNA follows: TGTGCCAGCAGTCGGGACAGGAGCTCCTACGAGCAGTACTTC. The rearrangement links TRBV6-5 to TRBJ2-7; 8 bases fit TRBD1. In germline, CDR1 is MNHEY, CDR2 SVGAGI. The CDR3 sequence is 14 residues long. Losses at the gene ends were 5 bases for V and 0 bases for J; bases not matched to a gene: 3.

The genes are TRBV6-5 and TRBJ1-5; D unresolved. The CDR3 loop spans 13 amino acids. Germline assignment: CDR1 MNHEY and CDR2 SVGAGI. With 8 bases removed from V and 7 bases from J, the gap between germline ends came to 15 bases. The DNA for the CDR3 is TGTGCCAGCCGGAGAGGTTCCGACCAGCCCCAGCATTTT. Its translation is CASRRGSDQPQHF.

In DNA form, the CDR3 reads TGTGCCAGCAGCCATCGCGTGGGTCCGGGAAGCTCCTACGAGCAGTACTTC. The encoded protein is CASSHRVGPGSSYEQYF. The chain is built from TRBV4-2 and TRBJ2-7; tentatively, D is TRBD2 (5 bases). Germline V gene sequence: CDR1 LGHNA, CDR2 YNFKEQ. Between the trimmed V and J ends, which lost 3 bases and 0 bases, there was a span of 18 bases. The CDR3 contains 17 residues.

This rearrangement joins TRBV7-3 to TRBJ2-5, with 8 bases lining up with TRBD1. Germline V gene data show CDR1 as SGHTA and CDR2 as FQGTGA. This CDR3 comprises 14 residues. The junction had 9 bases not matched to a gene; V was cut back by 5 bases and J by 7 bases. The chain's CDR3 is CASSTTGAEVTQYF. CDR3 DNA: TGTGCCAGCAGCACGACAGGGGCAGAGGTGACCCAGTACTTC.